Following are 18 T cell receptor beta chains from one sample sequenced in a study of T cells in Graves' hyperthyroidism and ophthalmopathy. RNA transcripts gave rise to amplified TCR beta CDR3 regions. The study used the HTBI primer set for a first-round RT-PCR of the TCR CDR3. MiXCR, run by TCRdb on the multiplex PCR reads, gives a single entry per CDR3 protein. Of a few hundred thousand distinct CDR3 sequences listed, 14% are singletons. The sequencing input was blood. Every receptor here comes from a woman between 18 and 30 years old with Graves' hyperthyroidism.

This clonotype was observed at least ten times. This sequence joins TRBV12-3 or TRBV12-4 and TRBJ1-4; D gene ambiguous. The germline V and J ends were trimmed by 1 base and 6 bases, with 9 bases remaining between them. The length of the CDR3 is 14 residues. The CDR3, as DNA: TGTGCCAGCAGTTTAGGGTCGGTAGATGAAAAACTGTTTTTT. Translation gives CASSLGSVDEKLFF.

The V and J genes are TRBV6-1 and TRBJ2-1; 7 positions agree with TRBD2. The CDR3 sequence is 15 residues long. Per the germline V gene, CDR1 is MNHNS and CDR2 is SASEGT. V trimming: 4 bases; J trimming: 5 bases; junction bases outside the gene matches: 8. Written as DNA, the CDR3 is TGTGCCAGCAGTGCCGGCGGGGGATCCCACAATGAGCAGTTCTTC. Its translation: CASSAGGGSHNEQFF.

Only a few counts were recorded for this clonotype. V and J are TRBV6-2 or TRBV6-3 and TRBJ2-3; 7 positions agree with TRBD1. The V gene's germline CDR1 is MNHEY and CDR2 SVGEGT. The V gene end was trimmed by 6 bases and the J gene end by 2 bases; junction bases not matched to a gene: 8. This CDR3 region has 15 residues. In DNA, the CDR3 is TGTGCCAGCAGGGACAGGTTGGGGCACACAGATACGCAGTATTTT. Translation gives CASRDRLGHTDTQYF.

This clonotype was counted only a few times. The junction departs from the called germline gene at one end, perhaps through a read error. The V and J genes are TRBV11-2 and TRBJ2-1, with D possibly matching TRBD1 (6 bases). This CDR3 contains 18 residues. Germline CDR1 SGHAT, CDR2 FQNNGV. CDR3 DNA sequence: TGTGCCAGCAGCTTAATAGAGACAGGCATAAAGTCCTACAATGAGCGGTTCTTC. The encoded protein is CASSLIETGIKSYNERFF.

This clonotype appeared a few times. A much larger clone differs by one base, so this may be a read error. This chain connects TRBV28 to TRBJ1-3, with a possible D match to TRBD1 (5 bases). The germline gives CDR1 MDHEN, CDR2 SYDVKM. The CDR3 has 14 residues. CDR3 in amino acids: CASSLQGHGNTVYF. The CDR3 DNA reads TGTGCCAGCAGTTTGCAGGGTCATGGAAACACCGTATATTTT.

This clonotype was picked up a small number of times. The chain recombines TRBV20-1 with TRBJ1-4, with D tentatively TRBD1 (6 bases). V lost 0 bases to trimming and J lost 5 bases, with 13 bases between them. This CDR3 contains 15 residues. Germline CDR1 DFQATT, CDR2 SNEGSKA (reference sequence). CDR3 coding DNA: TGCAGTGCTAGAGATCGGGCAGGGGCGAATGAAAAACTGTTTTTT. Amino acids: CSARDRAGANEKLFF.

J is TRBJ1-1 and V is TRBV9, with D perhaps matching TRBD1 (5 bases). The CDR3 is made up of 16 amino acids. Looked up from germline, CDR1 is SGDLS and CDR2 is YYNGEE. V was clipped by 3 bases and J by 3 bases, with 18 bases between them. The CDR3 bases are TGTGCCAGCAGCGGAGCCGGGTTAGGGGCGTACACTGAAGCTTTCTTT. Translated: CASSGAGLGAYTEAFF.

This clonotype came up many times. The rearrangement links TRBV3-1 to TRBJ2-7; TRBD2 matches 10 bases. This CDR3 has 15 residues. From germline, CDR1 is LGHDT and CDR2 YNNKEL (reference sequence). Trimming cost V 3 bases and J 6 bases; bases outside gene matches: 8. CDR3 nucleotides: TGTGCCAGCAGCCACAGCGGGAGGGCCGGCGGCGAGCAGTACTTC. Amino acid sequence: CASSHSGRAGGEQYF.

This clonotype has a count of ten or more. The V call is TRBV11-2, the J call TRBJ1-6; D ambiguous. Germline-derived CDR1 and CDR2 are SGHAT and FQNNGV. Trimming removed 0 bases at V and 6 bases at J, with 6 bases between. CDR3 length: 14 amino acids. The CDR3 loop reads CASSLDTGNSPLHF. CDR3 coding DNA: TGTGCCAGCAGCTTAGATACGGGTAATTCACCCCTCCACTTT.

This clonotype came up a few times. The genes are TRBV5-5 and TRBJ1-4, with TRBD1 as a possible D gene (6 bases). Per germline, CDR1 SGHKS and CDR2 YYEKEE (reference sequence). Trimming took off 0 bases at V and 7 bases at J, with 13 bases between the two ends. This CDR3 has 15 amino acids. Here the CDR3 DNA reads TGTGCCAGCAGCTTGGCCGTAGGGGGAAGTGAAAAACTGTTTTTT. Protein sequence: CASSLAVGGSEKLFF. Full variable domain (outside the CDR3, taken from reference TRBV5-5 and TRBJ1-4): DAGVTQSPTHLIKTRGQQVTLRCSPISGHKSVSWYQQVLGQGPQFIFQYYEKEERGRGNFPDRFSARQFPNYSSELNVNALLLGDSALYLCASSLAVGGSEKLFFGSGTQLSVL.

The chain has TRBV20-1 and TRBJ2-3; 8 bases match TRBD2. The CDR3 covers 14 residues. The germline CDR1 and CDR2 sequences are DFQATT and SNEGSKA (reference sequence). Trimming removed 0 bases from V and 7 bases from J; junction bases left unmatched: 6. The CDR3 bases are TGCAGTGCTAGAGAAGCGGGAGCCGGAAATACGCAGTATTTT. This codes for CSAREAGAGNTQYF.

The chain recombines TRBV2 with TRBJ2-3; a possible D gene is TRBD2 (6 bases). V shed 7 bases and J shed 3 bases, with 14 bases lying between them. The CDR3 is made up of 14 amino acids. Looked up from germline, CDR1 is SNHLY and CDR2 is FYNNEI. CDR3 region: CASNTSRGTDTQYF. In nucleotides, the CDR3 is TGTGCCAGCAACACTAGCAGAGGGACAGATACGCAGTATTTT. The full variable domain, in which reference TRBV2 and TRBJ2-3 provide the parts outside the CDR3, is EPEVTQTPSHQVTQMGQEVILRCVPISNHLYFYWYRQILGQKVEFLVSFYNNEISEKSEIFDDQFSVERPDGSNFTLKIRSTKLEDSAMYFCASNTSRGTDTQYFGPGTRLTVL.

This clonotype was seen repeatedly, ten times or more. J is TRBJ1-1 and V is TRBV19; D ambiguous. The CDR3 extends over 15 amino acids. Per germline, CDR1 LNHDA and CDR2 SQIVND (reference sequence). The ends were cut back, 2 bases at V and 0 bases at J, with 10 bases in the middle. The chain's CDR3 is CASSISAGMNTEAFF. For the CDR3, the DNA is TGTGCCAGTAGTATATCGGCAGGAATGAACACTGAAGCTTTCTTT.

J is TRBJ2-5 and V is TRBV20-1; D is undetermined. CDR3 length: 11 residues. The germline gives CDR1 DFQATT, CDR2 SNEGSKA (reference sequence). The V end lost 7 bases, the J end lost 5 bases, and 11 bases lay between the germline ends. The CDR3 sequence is CSVMMGETQYF. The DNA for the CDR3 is TGCAGTGTTATGATGGGCGAGACCCAGTACTTC.

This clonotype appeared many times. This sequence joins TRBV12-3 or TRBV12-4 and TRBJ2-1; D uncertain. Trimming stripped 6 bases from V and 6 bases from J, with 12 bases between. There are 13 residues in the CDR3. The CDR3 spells CASSPQAFNEQFF. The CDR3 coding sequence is TGTGCCAGCAGCCCGCAGGCCTTCAATGAGCAGTTCTTC.

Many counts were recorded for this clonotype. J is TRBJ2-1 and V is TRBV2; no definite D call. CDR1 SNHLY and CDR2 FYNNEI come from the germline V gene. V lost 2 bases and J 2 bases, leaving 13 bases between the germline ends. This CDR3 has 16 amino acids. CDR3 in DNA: TGTGCCAGCAGTGAACAGGCCGGTCTAACCTACAATGAGCAGTTCTTC. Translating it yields CASSEQAGLTYNEQFF.

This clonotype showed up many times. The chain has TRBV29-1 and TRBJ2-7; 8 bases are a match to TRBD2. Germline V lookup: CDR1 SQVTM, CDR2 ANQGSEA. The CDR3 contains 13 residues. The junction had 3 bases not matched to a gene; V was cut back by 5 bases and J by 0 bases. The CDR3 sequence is CSVLSGSSYEQYF. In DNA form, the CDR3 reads TGCAGCGTTTTGAGCGGGAGCTCCTACGAGCAGTACTTC.

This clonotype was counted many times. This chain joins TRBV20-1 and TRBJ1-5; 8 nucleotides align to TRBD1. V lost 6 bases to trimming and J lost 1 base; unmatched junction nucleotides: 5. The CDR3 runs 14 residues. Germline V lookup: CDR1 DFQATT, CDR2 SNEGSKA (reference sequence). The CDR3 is CSAITGGSNQPQHF. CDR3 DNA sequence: TGCAGTGCCATTACAGGGGGAAGCAATCAGCCCCAGCATTTT.